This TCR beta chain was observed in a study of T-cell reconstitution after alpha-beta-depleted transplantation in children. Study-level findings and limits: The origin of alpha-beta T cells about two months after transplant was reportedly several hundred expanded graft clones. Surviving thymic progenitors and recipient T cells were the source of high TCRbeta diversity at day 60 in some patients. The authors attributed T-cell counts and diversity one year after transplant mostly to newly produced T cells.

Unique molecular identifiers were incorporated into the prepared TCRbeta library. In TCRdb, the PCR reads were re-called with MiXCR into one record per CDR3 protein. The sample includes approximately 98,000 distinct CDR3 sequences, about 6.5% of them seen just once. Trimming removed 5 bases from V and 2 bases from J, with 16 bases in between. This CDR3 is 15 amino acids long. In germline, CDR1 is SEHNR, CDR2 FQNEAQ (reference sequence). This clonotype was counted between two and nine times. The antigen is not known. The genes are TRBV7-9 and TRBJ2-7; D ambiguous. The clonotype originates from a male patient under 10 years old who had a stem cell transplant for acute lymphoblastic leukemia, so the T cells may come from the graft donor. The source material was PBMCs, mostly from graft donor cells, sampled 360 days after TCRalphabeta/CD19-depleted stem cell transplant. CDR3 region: CASSPLTPTPYEQYF. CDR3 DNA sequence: TGTGCCAGCAGCCCACTGACACCCACCCCCTACGAGCAGTACTTC.